This T cell receptor (beta chain) was captured in a study of control samples from healthy donors and cancer patients. Trimming took 2 bases from V and 2 from J; bases not matched to a gene: 1. The CDR3 covers 14 residues. Germline V gene lookup returns CDR1 SGDLS and CDR2 YYNGEE. Sequencing was performed with immunoSEQ multiplex PCR; in TCRdb, only in-frame clones are kept and a portion is missing. The table lists around 190,000 clones. The V and J genes are TRBV9 and TRBJ1-3; TRBD1 aligns across 7 bases. The source is a woman in her twenties or thirties in good health. What was sequenced was blood. DNA of the CDR3: TGTGCCAGCAGCGTGCAGGGGGCTGGAAACACCATATATTTT. Translation: CASSVQGAGNTIYF.